What follows describes a single TCR beta chain. These data belong to a study of long-term antiretroviral therapy in people with HIV. At the survey level, the v3.0 immunoSEQ assay was run. Sequencing was directed toward 40,000-50,000 T-cell genomes in each sample. Clones were sequenced by immunoSEQ multiplex PCR, and TCRdb holds only the in-frame ones, with some missing. Of 30,000 or so clones in the sample, 70% to 85% were seen once. The CDR3 is 11 amino acids. Trimming shortened V by 4 bases and J by 6 bases, and 7 bases separated the two germline ends. Germline V CDR1 and CDR2: MNHEY, SMNVEV (reference sequence). In each sample, about 0.95-11 million cryopreserved PBMC were present before DNA extraction.

This clonotype was obtained from a man aged 40-55 years with HIV. The specimen was unsorted PBMCs, collected 3 years after starting antiretroviral therapy. The chain couples TRBV27 to TRBJ2-7, with unresolved D. The CDR3: CASSYGLEQYF. The CDR3 DNA sequence: TGTGCCAGCAGTTATGGGCTCGAGCAGTACTTC.